The 11 T cell receptor beta chains given below trace back to one sample, sequenced in a study of Graves' ophthalmopathy and Graves' hyperthyroidism. Amplifying from RNA transcripts, the study obtained TCR beta CDR3 regions. Following a first-round RT-PCR that used HTBI primers, a second-round multiplex PCR was carried out. Each CDR3 protein is one row after TCRdb ran MiXCR on the multiplex PCR reads. The sample records just over 600,000 distinct CDR3 sequences, about 20% being singletons. Sequenced material: peripheral blood. The receptors come from a woman between 18 and 29 years old with stable Graves' hyperthyroidism. Some clones in this sample may be carry-over from other donors' samples.

This clonotype has at least ten counts. This rearrangement joins TRBV20-1 to TRBJ1-5; maybe TRBD1 (6 bases). CDR1 is DFQATT and CDR2 is SNEGSKA in the germline V gene (reference sequence). This CDR3 is built from 13 residues. V was pared by 3 bases and J by 6 bases, with 12 bases between. The DNA of the CDR3 is TGCAGTGCTAGGGACAGTGAGCTTCAGCCCCAGCATTTT. It translates to CSARDSELQPQHF.

This clonotype was detected many times. The rearrangement uses TRBV5-1 and TRBJ2-4; tentative D call: TRBD2 (5 bases). The CDR3 has 14 residues. The germline V gene has CDR1 SGHRS and CDR2 YFSETQ. V gave up 5 bases and J gave up 0 bases, with 9 bases separating them. CDR3 DNA sequence: TGCGCCAGCAGGGAAGGACTAGCCAAAAACATTCAGTACTTC. Translated: CASREGLAKNIQYF. The full variable domain, completed using reference TRBV5-1 and TRBJ2-4, is KAGVTQTPRYLIKTRGQQVTLSCSPISGHRSVSWYQQTPGQGLQFLFEYFSETQRNKGNFPGRFSGRQFSNSRSEMNVSTLELGDSALYLCASREGLAKNIQYFGAGTRLSVL.

This clonotype was counted many times. The chain combines TRBV7-3 with TRBJ1-6, with TRBD1 as a possible D gene (5 bases). Germline V gives CDR1 SGHTA, CDR2 FQGTGA. V was cut by 0 bases and J by 7 bases, with 10 bases left in between. This CDR3 has 15 amino acids. The CDR3 region is CASSLTGGWNSPLHF. CDR3 nucleotides: TGTGCCAGCAGCTTAACTGGGGGTTGGAATTCACCCCTCCACTTT.

The sample holds many counts of this clonotype. The V gene is TRBV20-1, the J gene TRBJ1-5; TRBD1 matches 7 bases. Germline V gives CDR1 DFQATT, CDR2 SNEGSKA (reference sequence). V lost 3 bases and J lost 6; bases outside the gene matches: 2. This CDR3 has 12 residues. The chain's CDR3 is CSASRGIQPQHF. DNA for the CDR3: TGCAGTGCTAGCAGGGGGATTCAGCCCCAGCATTTT.

This clonotype was seen many times. CDR3 protein: CASSDGTSTYEQYF. The DNA for the CDR3 is TGTGCCAGCAGTGACGGGACTAGTACCTACGAGCAGTACTTC. This sequence joins TRBV2 and TRBJ2-7; 8 bases are shared with TRBD2. The trim removed 3 bases at V and 2 bases at J, leaving 3 bases unmatched. CDR1 is SNHLY, CDR2 FYNNEI, per germline. This CDR3 is built from 14 residues.

There are many counts of this clonotype. The chain links TRBV6-1 to TRBJ1-1; maybe TRBD1 (5 bases). Per germline, CDR1 MNHNS and CDR2 SASEGT. V gave up 6 bases and J gave up 1 base, with 9 bases separating them. The CDR3 sequence is 13 residues long. The CDR3 coding sequence is TGTGCCAGCAGGACGACAGAGAACACTGAAGCTTTCTTT. Encoded protein: CASRTTENTEAFF.

The CDR3 spells CASRAISGGTYGYTF. The CDR3 bases are TGTGCCAGCAGGGCCATAAGTGGAGGAACTTATGGCTACACCTTC. The genes are TRBV27 and TRBJ1-2; D gene unclear. The V gene lost 6 bases and the J gene lost 5 bases, with 19 bases spanning the gap. The CDR3 length is 15 residues. Germline assignment: CDR1 MNHEY and CDR2 SMNVEV (reference sequence).

The V and J genes are TRBV6-4 and TRBJ1-2; TRBD1 agrees at 9 bases. Trimming at V came to 5 bases and at J to 6 bases, leaving 7 bases not matched to a gene. Per germline, CDR1 MRHNA and CDR2 SNTAGT. The CDR3 has 14 residues. Written as DNA, the CDR3 is TGTGCCAGCAGTAAAACAGGGGGCGCCGATGGCTACACCTTC. Its protein product is CASSKTGGADGYTF.

V usage is TRBV30 and J usage is TRBJ1-2; the D gene is possibly TRBD1 (5 bases). The CDR3 length is 15 residues. V shed 0 bases and J shed 1 base, with 12 bases lying between them. Germline V CDR1 and CDR2: GTSNPN, SVGIG (reference sequence). The CDR3, as DNA: TGTGCCTGGAGTGTACTTTCAGGGATTAACTATGGCTACACCTTC. Protein sequence: CAWSVLSGINYGYTF.

This clonotype has a handful of counts. This sequence may be a read error, since a much larger clone differs from it by one base. CDR3 amino acids: CASSLTLGTVTYEQYF. The CDR3 bases are TGCGCCAGCAGCTTGACGCTCGGGACCGTGACCTACGAGCAGTACTTC. The chain is built from TRBV5-1 and TRBJ2-7; possibly TRBD1 or TRBD2 for D (5 bases each). Trimming left V 1 base short and J 2 bases short, with 16 bases between. The germline V gene has CDR1 SGHRS and CDR2 YFSETQ. The CDR3 runs to 16 residues. The full variable domain, with the rest looked up from reference TRBV5-1 and TRBJ2-7, is KAGVTQTPRYLIKTRGQQVTLSCSPISGHRSVSWYQQTPGQGLQFLFEYFSETQRNKGNFPGRFSGRQFSNSRSEMNVSTLELGDSALYLCASSLTLGTVTYEQYFGPGTRLTVT.

The chain links TRBV30 to TRBJ2-3; tentatively, D is TRBD1 (5 bases). The V end was cut by 2 bases, the J end by 2 bases, with 14 bases between. CDR3 length: 15 amino acids. Germline V CDR1 and CDR2: GTSNPN, SVGIG (reference sequence). CDR3 residues: CAWSTPPDITDTQYF. In DNA, the CDR3 is TGTGCCTGGAGTACCCCGCCGGACATCACAGATACGCAGTATTTT. The entire variable domain, with the rest obtained from reference TRBV30 and TRBJ2-3, is as follows: SQTIHQWPATLVQPVGSPLSLECTVEGTSNPNLYWYRQAAGRGLQLLFYSVGIGQISSEVPQNLSASRPQDRQFILSSKKLLLSDSGFYLCAWSTPPDITDTQYFGPGTRLTVL.